The entry below describes one T cell receptor beta chain. This sample stems from a study of blood T cell repertoires in COVID-19. Across the study: The study drew acute and convalescent COVID-19 samples from the United States, Italy and Spain. Sources were T cells, B-cell-depleted T cells, or PBMCs; the material itself was cDNA or gDNA.

Original processing methods: Reference gene primer amplification gave estimated nucleated cell counts. Assay: immunoSEQ multiplex PCR; the TCRdb copy retains only in-frame clones and omits some. That table is the source of V, J and clone size, and D and trimming were worked out from the DNA. This table has about 59,000 clones, about nine tenths appearing once. With 0 bases removed from V and 5 bases from J, the gap between germline ends came to 14 bases. The CDR3 has 16 residues. Germline V gene sequence: CDR1 SGHRS, CDR2 YFSETQ. This receptor was obtained from a human donor in a cohort sampled during active COVID-19. The chain recombines TRBV5-1 with TRBJ1-4; D unclear. Sequencing was done on a sample of peripheral blood. As DNA, the CDR3 is TGCGCCAGCAGCTTGGGTCTGGGAGGTCAAAATGAAAAACTGTTTTTT. Protein product: CASSLGLGGQNEKLFF.